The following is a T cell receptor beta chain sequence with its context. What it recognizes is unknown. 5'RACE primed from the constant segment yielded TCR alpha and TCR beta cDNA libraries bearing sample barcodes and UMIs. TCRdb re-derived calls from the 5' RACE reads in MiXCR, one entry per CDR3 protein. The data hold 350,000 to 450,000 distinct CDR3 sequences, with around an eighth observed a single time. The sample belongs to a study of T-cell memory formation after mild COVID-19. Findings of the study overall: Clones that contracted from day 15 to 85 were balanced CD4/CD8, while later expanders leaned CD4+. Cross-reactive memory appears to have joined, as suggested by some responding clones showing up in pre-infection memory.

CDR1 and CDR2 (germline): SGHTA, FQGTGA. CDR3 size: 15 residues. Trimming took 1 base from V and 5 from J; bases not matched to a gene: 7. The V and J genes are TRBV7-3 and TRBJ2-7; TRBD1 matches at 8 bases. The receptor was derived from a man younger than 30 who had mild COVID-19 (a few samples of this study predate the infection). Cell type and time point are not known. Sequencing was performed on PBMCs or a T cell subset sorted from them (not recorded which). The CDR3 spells CASSLIGQGADEQYF. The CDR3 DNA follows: TGTGCCAGCAGCTTAATTGGACAGGGAGCAGACGAGCAGTACTTC.